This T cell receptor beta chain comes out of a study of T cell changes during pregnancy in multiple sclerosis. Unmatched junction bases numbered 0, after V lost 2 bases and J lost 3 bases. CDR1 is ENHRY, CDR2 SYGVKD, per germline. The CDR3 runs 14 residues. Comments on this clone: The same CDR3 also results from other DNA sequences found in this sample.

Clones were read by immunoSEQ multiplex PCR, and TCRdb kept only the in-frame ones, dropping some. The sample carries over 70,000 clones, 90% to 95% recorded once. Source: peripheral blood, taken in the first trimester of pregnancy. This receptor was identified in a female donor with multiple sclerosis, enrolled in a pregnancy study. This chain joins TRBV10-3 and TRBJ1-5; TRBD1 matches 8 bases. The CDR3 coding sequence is TGTGCCATCAGTGAGCAGGGGGCCAATCAGCCCCAGCATTTT. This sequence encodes CAISEQGANQPQHF.